Presented here are 24 T cell receptor beta chains from one specimen sequenced in a study of cytomegalovirus exposure and HLA in healthy donors. PCR primers comprised 60 Vbeta and 13 Jbeta primers. Produced via immunoSEQ multiplex PCR; TCRdb's table is partial and in-frame only. The repertoire consists of roughly 200,000 clones, with around 77% occurring once and the leading ten covering 2% to 2.5%. Sequencing was carried out using PBMCs. These receptors were collected from a man aged 55 to 70 in good health and CMV-seronegative.

The chain has TRBV5-1 and TRBJ2-5, with TRBD2 as a possible D gene (7 bases). V lost 5 bases to trimming and J lost 4 bases, with 15 bases between them. The CDR3 runs 14 residues. From germline, CDR1 is SGHRS and CDR2 YFSETQ. The CDR3 here is CASRASGGVETQYF. The CDR3 DNA sequence: TGCGCCAGCAGGGCTTCGGGGGGCGTAGAGACCCAGTACTTC.

This chain links TRBV6-1 with TRBJ1-5; D ambiguous. Germline CDR1 reads MNHNS; CDR2 reads SASEGT. The CDR3 has 13 residues. The CDR3 loop reads CAARGTSNQPQHF. CDR3 nucleotides: TGTGCGGCGCGGGGTACTAGCAATCAGCCCCAGCATTTT.

J is TRBJ2-1 and V is TRBV5-4, with D perhaps matching TRBD1 (5 bases). Deletions cut 0 bases from V and 4 bases from J, with 8 bases between. This CDR3 has 14 residues. Germline V CDR1 and CDR2: SGHNT, YYREEE (reference sequence). The CDR3 protein is CASSLATGYNEQFF. The CDR3 coding sequence is TGTGCCAGCAGCTTGGCCACAGGTTACAATGAGCAGTTCTTC.

The chain has TRBV9 and TRBJ2-7; 7 bases map to TRBD2. The V segment lost 4 bases and the J segment 3 bases; nucleotides outside the gene matches: 7. The CDR3 length is 14 residues. Germline assignment: CDR1 SGDLS and CDR2 YYNGEE. CDR3 amino acids: CASSPWRDYYEQYF. CDR3 coding DNA: TGTGCCAGCAGCCCCTGGAGGGACTACTACGAGCAGTACTTC.

This clone was observed a handful of times. The gene calls are TRBV6-6 and TRBJ1-1; 10 positions agree with TRBD1. Trimming cost V 5 bases and J 5 bases; bases outside gene matches: 8. CDR3 size: 15 residues. Germline loops: CDR1 MNHNY, CDR2 SVGAGI (reference sequence). CDR3 sequence reads: CASSTLTGGVTEAFF. CDR3 nucleotides: TGTGCCAGCAGTACGCTGACAGGGGGCGTAACTGAAGCTTTCTTT.

The V gene is TRBV5-1, the J gene TRBJ2-7; 10 bases map to TRBD2. CDR3 length: 16 residues. The germline V gene has CDR1 SGHRS and CDR2 YFSETQ. Trimming took 2 bases from V and 6 from J; bases not matched to a gene: 11. The CDR3 nucleotides are TGCGCCAGCAGCTTCTTCTCTAGCGGGAGTCATGCCGAGCAGTACTTC. It translates to CASSFFSSGSHAEQYF.

In its sample, this clone was seen a few times. The chain has TRBV19 and TRBJ2-7, with 10 bases matching TRBD2. The V and J ends lost 4 bases and 0 bases, in that order; junction bases with no gene match: 6. Germline assignment: CDR1 LNHDA and CDR2 SQIVND (reference sequence). The length of the CDR3 is 16 residues. CDR3 in DNA: TGTGCCAGTAGTAGGGAAAGCGGGGGGGCCTCCTACGAGCAGTACTTC. It codes for CASSRESGGASYEQYF.

For the CDR3, the DNA is TGTGCCAGCAGCCCAAGGATAGGGGATAACAATGAGCAGTTCTTC. It codes for CASSPRIGDNNEQFF. The chain employs TRBV4-2 and TRBJ2-1; D is possibly TRBD1 (5 bases). Deletions cut 4 bases from V and 5 bases from J, with 15 bases between. CDR1 is LGHNA, CDR2 YNFKEQ, per germline. This CDR3 spans 15 amino acids.

This rearrangement joins TRBV5-1 to TRBJ2-7, with 9 nucleotides matching TRBD1. The CDR3 covers 16 residues. Germline V gene lookup returns CDR1 SGHRS and CDR2 YFSETQ. Germline trimming cut 0 bases from V and 4 bases from J; bases unmatched to any gene: 8. CDR3 loop: CASSLAATDRGYEQYF. For the CDR3, the DNA is TGCGCCAGCAGCTTGGCGGCAACGGACAGGGGTTACGAGCAGTACTTC.

The CDR3 here is CASSPRPTAETQYF. CDR3 coding DNA: TGTGCCAGCAGCCCCCGCCCAACCGCGGAGACCCAGTACTTC. The chain carries TRBV7-2 and TRBJ2-5; D is undetermined. CDR1 SGHTA and CDR2 FQGNSA come from the germline V gene. V lost 5 bases to trimming and J lost 5 bases, with 15 bases between them. The CDR3 runs 14 residues.

The chain couples TRBV5-1 to TRBJ2-1, with 9 bases that match TRBD1. The germline V gene has CDR1 SGHRS and CDR2 YFSETQ. Trimming removed 3 bases from V and 6 bases from J; junction bases left unmatched: 16. The CDR3 runs to 18 residues. CDR3 nucleotides: TGCGCCAGCAGCTCCTCGGACAGGGGCGTCCCCCTTGGCAATGAGCAGTTCTTC. Protein sequence: CASSSSDRGVPLGNEQFF.

This chain uses TRBV9 with TRBJ2-7; the match to TRBD1 covers 7 bases. This CDR3 has 14 amino acids. J was trimmed by 7 bases and V by 1 base; bases with no gene match: 8. CDR1 is SGDLS and CDR2 is YYNGEE in the germline V gene. As DNA, the CDR3 is TGTGCCAGCAGCGTATTAGACAGGGCCCGGGAGCAGTACTTC. It specifies CASSVLDRAREQYF.

V gene TRBV7-9 combines with J gene TRBJ2-1; possibly TRBD2 for D (7 bases). The CDR3 is 15 residues long. Germline V gene lookup returns CDR1 SEHNR and CDR2 FQNEAQ (reference sequence). Deletions cut 5 bases from V and 5 bases from J, with 16 bases between. The CDR3 region has the DNA TGTGCCAGCAGCCCCCGGGGGGCCCCTAACAATGAGCAGTTCTTC. Encoded protein: CASSPRGAPNNEQFF.

The chain joins TRBV25-1 to TRBJ2-7; D unclear. The length of the CDR3 is 13 residues. Trimming removed 0 bases at V and 6 bases at J, with 9 bases between. Germline lookup yields CDR1 MGHDK and CDR2 SYGVNS. CDR3 DNA: TGTGCCAGCAGTGAATACGCTAGTAGCGAGCAGTACTTC. It translates to CASSEYASSEQYF.

The rearrangement links TRBV19 to TRBJ2-2, with D unresolved. This CDR3 comprises 12 residues. Trimming cost V 0 bases and J 6 bases, with 2 bases left between them. From germline, CDR1 is LNHDA and CDR2 SQIVND (reference sequence). The CDR3 DNA follows: TGTGCCAGTAGTATAGACGCCGGGGAGCTGTTTTTT. Translation gives CASSIDAGELFF.

V gene TRBV18 combines with J gene TRBJ1-4, with 9 bases lining up with TRBD1. The ends lost 3 bases at V and 3 bases at J; junction bases unmatched: 5. CDR1 and CDR2 (germline): KGHSH, LQKENI. This CDR3 is 16 amino acids long. The CDR3 sequence: CASSPGQGGPNEKLFF. CDR3 DNA: TGTGCCAGCTCACCGGGACAGGGAGGTCCTAATGAAAAACTGTTTTTT. Using reference TRBV18 and TRBJ1-4 for the parts outside the CDR3, the full variable domain is NAGVMQNPRHLVRRRGQEARLRCSPMKGHSHVYWYRQLPEEGLKFMVYLQKENIIDESGMPKERFSAEFPKEGPSILRIQQVVRGDSAAYFCASSPGQGGPNEKLFFGSGTQLSVL.

The CDR3 region is CASSRDSNNEKLFF. The CDR3 DNA reads TGTGCCAGCAGCCGCGACAGTAATAATGAAAAACTGTTTTTT. The genes are TRBV11-2 and TRBJ1-4; D is perhaps TRBD1 (5 bases). Between the trimmed V and J ends, which lost 5 bases and 4 bases, there was a span of 11 bases. CDR1 is SGHAT and CDR2 is FQNNGV in the germline V gene. The CDR3 length is 14 residues.

J is TRBJ2-2 and V is TRBV7-2; D is perhaps TRBD1 (6 bases). The CDR3 length is 14 residues. The V and J ends lost 6 bases and 4 bases respectively, with 12 bases between them. Germline V gives CDR1 SGHTA, CDR2 FQGNSA. CDR3 sequence reads: CASSQGRVTGELFF. The CDR3 DNA is TGTGCCAGCAGTCAGGGGCGGGTCACCGGGGAGCTGTTTTTT.

V usage is TRBV5-4 and J usage is TRBJ2-7; D uncertain. Trimming took 4 bases from V and 2 from J, leaving 10 bases between them. The CDR3 extends over 13 amino acids. The germline V gene encodes CDR1 SGHNT and CDR2 YYREEE (reference sequence). The CDR3 nucleotides are TGTGCCAGCAGCCCGTCCCAGGCCTACGAGCAGTACTTC. Encoded protein: CASSPSQAYEQYF.

This clone was recorded a few times. V usage is TRBV6-1 and J usage is TRBJ2-2, with TRBD1 matching over 8 bases. Germline V lookup: CDR1 MNHNS, CDR2 SASEGT. Unmatched junction bases numbered 7, after V lost 1 base and J lost 9 bases. The length of the CDR3 is 15 residues. The CDR3 here is CASSEDAGTGRELFF. The CDR3 bases are TGTGCCAGCAGTGAAGACGCCGGGACAGGCCGGGAGCTGTTTTTT.

The J gene is TRBJ2-5, the V gene TRBV19; TRBD1 agrees at 10 bases. J was trimmed by 3 bases and V by 7 bases; bases with no gene match: 5. The CDR3 loop spans 14 amino acids. The V gene's germline CDR1 is LNHDA and CDR2 SQIVND (reference sequence). This chain's CDR3 is CASTVTGGEETQYF. In nucleotides, the CDR3 is TGTGCCAGTACCGTGACAGGGGGCGAAGAGACCCAGTACTTC.

The chain is built from TRBV7-9 and TRBJ2-1, with no clear D. The CDR3 extends over 14 amino acids. The germline V gene encodes CDR1 SEHNR and CDR2 FQNEAQ (reference sequence). V was shortened by 3 bases and J by 0 bases, with 6 bases between the two germline ends. The CDR3 here is CASSFASSYNEQFF. The CDR3 nucleotides read TGTGCCAGCAGCTTTGCGAGCTCCTACAATGAGCAGTTCTTC.

This chain connects TRBV5-1 to TRBJ1-1; D is perhaps TRBD1 (5 bases). This CDR3 contains 18 residues. V lost 4 bases and J lost 4, with 26 bases in between. Germline CDR1 and CDR2: SGHRS and YFSETQ. CDR3 DNA: TGCGCCAGCAGCCCCATCCTTGGCAGGGCCCTTTGGCCCACTGAAGCTTTCTTT. This sequence encodes CASSPILGRALWPTEAFF.

The rearrangement links TRBV5-1 to TRBJ2-4; 11 bases align to TRBD2. CDR1 SGHRS and CDR2 YFSETQ come from the germline V gene. Trimming removed 1 base from V and 6 bases from J; junction bases left unmatched: 6. The CDR3 sequence is 16 residues long. CDR3 protein: CASSLMTGTSGNIQYF. The CDR3 DNA is TGCGCCAGCAGCTTGATGACCGGGACTAGCGGAAACATTCAGTACTTC.